Sequencing of this TCR beta chain was carried out in a study of blood T cell repertoires in COVID-19. Study summary: There were acute and convalescent COVID-19 samples, and they came from the United States, Italy and Spain. In each case, the material was cDNA or gDNA derived from T cells, B-cell-depleted T cells, or PBMCs.

Authors' processing steps: Reference gene primer amplification gave nucleated cell count estimates. Using immunoSEQ multiplex PCR, the repertoire was profiled, and TCRdb retains in-frame clones only, with some absent. V, J and clone size are those of that table, while D and trimming were read from the DNA. Of about 61,000 clones listed, around nine tenths are singletons. This clone has a handful of counts. Trimming removed 5 bases at V and 3 bases at J, with 7 bases between. Germline lookup yields CDR1 SEHNR and CDR2 FQNEAQ (reference sequence). The CDR3 extends over 12 amino acids. The clonotype comes from a woman aged 45-59 years with active or convalescent COVID-19. This chain connects TRBV7-9 to TRBJ1-2; D is unclear. Material for sequencing was peripheral blood. CDR3 DNA sequence: TGTGCCAGCAGCGTCGGGGACTATGGCTACACCTTC. This gives the protein CASSVGDYGYTF.